Presented here are 16 T cell receptor beta chains from one specimen sequenced in a study of blood T cell repertoires in COVID-19. The data were produced by immunoSEQ multiplex PCR, yet TCRdb's version contains in-frame clones alone and is incomplete. The data show 310,000 or so clones, with approximately 90% seen just once and about 5.7% held by the top ten. The sequenced sample was PBMCs or T cells enriched from blood (not recorded which). The receptors come from a woman aged 40-49 years who had recovered from COVID-19.

The V call is TRBV18, the J call TRBJ1-2, with 11 bases that match TRBD1. V gave up 3 bases and J gave up 1 base; unmatched junction bases: 7. The CDR3 contains 17 residues. Germline values: CDR1 KGHSH, CDR2 LQKENI. CDR3 DNA sequence: TGTGCCAGCTCACCCTCGGACAGGGGGCCCAGTAACTATGGCTACACCTTC. Amino acids: CASSPSDRGPSNYGYTF.

The chain combines TRBV15 with TRBJ1-2; D possibly corresponds to TRBD1 (6 bases). Deletions cut 1 base from V and 8 bases from J, with 17 bases between. Germline values: CDR1 LNHNV, CDR2 YYDKDF (reference sequence). This CDR3 contains 15 residues. The CDR3 DNA follows: TGTGCCACCAGCAGAGCGGGGGGGCCGTTGCGAGGCTACACCTTC. Translating gives CATSRAGGPLRGYTF. Supplemented by reference TRBV15 and TRBJ1-2, the full variable domain reads DAMVIQNPRYQVTQFGKPVTLSCSQTLNHNVMYWYQQKSSQAPKLLFHYYDKDFNNEADTPDNFQSRRPNTSFCFLDIRSPGLGDTAMYLCATSRAGGPLRGYTFGSGTRLTVV.

The rearrangement links TRBV28 to TRBJ2-7, with 7 nucleotides matching TRBD1. CDR1 and CDR2 from the germline V gene are MDHEN and SYDVKM. Unmatched junction bases numbered 3, after V lost 7 bases and J lost 3 bases. There are 12 residues in the CDR3. This CDR3 is CASTSGGYEQYF. CDR3 coding DNA: TGTGCCAGCACCTCAGGGGGCTACGAGCAGTACTTC.

Here the CDR3 reads CASSLVGTRRGDEQFF. In DNA form, the CDR3 reads TGTGCCAGCAGCTTAGTTGGGACTAGGAGGGGCGATGAGCAGTTCTTC. The chain combines TRBV7-2 with TRBJ2-1, with 8 bases that match TRBD2. The CDR3 contains 16 residues. Germline CDR1 is SGHTA and CDR2 is FQGNSA. Trimming at V came to 1 base and at J to 8 bases, leaving 10 bases not matched to a gene.

The rearrangement uses TRBV20-1 and TRBJ1-6; 10 nucleotides align to TRBD1. This CDR3 is 14 amino acids long. Germline values: CDR1 DFQATT, CDR2 SNEGSKA (reference sequence). Trimming took 3 bases from V and 7 from J; bases not matched to a gene: 3. The CDR3: CSASPGQGNSPLHF. DNA for the CDR3: TGCAGTGCTAGTCCGGGACAGGGGAATTCACCCCTCCACTTT.

V is TRBV7-2 and J is TRBJ2-7; TRBD2 matches 7 bases. Trimming took 4 bases from V and 3 from J; bases not matched to a gene: 6. This CDR3 spans 14 amino acids. Germline CDR1 reads SGHTA; CDR2 reads FQGNSA. CDR3 sequence (DNA): TGTGCCAGCAGCTCAAGCGGGATCGGCTACGAGCAGTACTTC. Amino acid sequence: CASSSSGIGYEQYF. The full variable domain, rest sourced from reference TRBV7-2 and TRBJ2-7, is GAGVSQSPSNKVTEKGKDVELRCDPISGHTALYWYRQSLGQGLEFLIYFQGNSAPDKSGLPSDRFSAERTGGSVSTLTIQRTQQEDSAVYLCASSSSGIGYEQYFGPGTRLTVT.

This chain joins TRBV7-9 and TRBJ1-3; D remains ambiguous. The germline CDR1 and CDR2 sequences are SEHNR and FQNEAQ (reference sequence). V lost 2 bases and J lost 0, with 8 bases in between. CDR3 length: 15 residues. The CDR3: CASSLSGSSGNTIYF. CDR3 coding DNA: TGTGCCAGCAGCTTATCCGGGAGCTCTGGAAACACCATATATTTT.

The J gene is TRBJ1-1, the V gene TRBV4-1, with D perhaps matching TRBD1 (6 bases). The V end was cut by 0 bases, the J end by 4 bases, with 24 bases between. The CDR3 is 19 amino acids. CDR1 is MGHRA, CDR2 YSYEKL, per germline. Written as DNA, the CDR3 is TGCGCCAGCAGCCAAGATCCCGCCAGGGGAAAAATCCAAAGCACTGAAGCTTTCTTT. This codes for CASSQDPARGKIQSTEAFF.

This clone was picked up a small number of times. V gene TRBV2 combines with J gene TRBJ2-7; 8 nucleotides align to TRBD1. The CDR3 has 13 residues. V gave up 3 bases and J gave up 3 bases; unmatched junction bases: 1. Germline V gene sequence: CDR1 SNHLY, CDR2 FYNNEI. The CDR3 region has the DNA TGTGCCAGCAGTGATACAGGGGGCTACGAGCAGTACTTC. This translates into CASSDTGGYEQYF.

Regarding this clone: Relative to the germline gene, one junction end is altered; a read error may explain this. The V call is TRBV20-1, the J call TRBJ1-4; possibly TRBD1 for D (6 bases). This CDR3 has 11 amino acids. The germline gives CDR1 DFQATT, CDR2 SNEGSKA (reference sequence). The CDR3 is CSARGLTGPLF. The CDR3 DNA follows: TGCAGTGCTAGAGGGCTGACAGGCCCGCTTTTT.

This chain joins TRBV28 and TRBJ2-7; tentatively, D is TRBD1 (6 bases). From germline, CDR1 is MDHEN and CDR2 SYDVKM. The V end was cut by 10 bases, the J end by 3 bases, with 16 bases between. This CDR3 has 13 residues. CDR3 in amino acids: CATTSGTYYEQYF. In DNA, the CDR3 is TGTGCCACCACATCCGGGACATACTACGAGCAGTACTTC.

The rearrangement uses TRBV11-2 and TRBJ1-2; D is uncertain. This CDR3 is built from 13 residues. Germline CDR1 reads SGHAT; CDR2 reads FQNNGV. Trimming left V 4 bases short and J 0 bases short, with 6 bases between. CDR3 protein: CASSYAANYGYTF. The CDR3 nucleotides are TGTGCCAGCAGCTATGCAGCTAACTATGGCTACACCTTC. The whole variable domain, filled in from reference TRBV11-2 and TRBJ1-2, reads EAGVAQSPRYKIIEKRQSVAFWCNPISGHATLYWYQQILGQGPKLLIQFQNNGVVDDSQLPKDRFSAERLKGVDSTLKIQPAKLEDSAVYLCASSYAANYGYTFGSGTRLTVV.

The chain links TRBV27 to TRBJ2-1; D gene unclear. This CDR3 is 12 amino acids long. Deletions cut 2 bases from V and 12 bases from J, with 11 bases between. The germline V gene encodes CDR1 MNHEY and CDR2 SMNVEV (reference sequence). CDR3 DNA: TGTGCCAGCAGTTTAGCTAGTCTATCGCAGTTCTTC. Protein product: CASSLASLSQFF.

This clone showed up just a few times. The V call is TRBV19, the J call TRBJ1-2; D is uncertain. Germline V gene data show CDR1 as LNHDA and CDR2 as SQIVND (reference sequence). Trimming stripped 5 bases from V and 7 bases from J, with 17 bases between. This CDR3 spans 14 amino acids. CDR3 protein: CASSSQVSRGGYTF. In DNA form, the CDR3 reads TGTGCCAGTAGTTCCCAGGTATCCCGGGGTGGCTACACCTTC. The whole variable domain, filled in from reference TRBV19 and TRBJ1-2, reads DGGITQSPKYLFRKEGQNVTLSCEQNLNHDAMYWYRQDPGQGLRLIYYSQIVNDFQKGDIAEGYSVSREKKESFPLTVTSAQKNPTAFYLCASSSQVSRGGYTFGSGTRLTVV.

The V and J genes are TRBV7-2 and TRBJ2-3; 7 bases match TRBD2. Looked up from germline, CDR1 is SGHTA and CDR2 is FQGNSA. J gave up 6 bases and V 0 bases, and 6 bases lay outside the gene matches. The CDR3 extends over 15 amino acids. CDR3 nucleotide sequence: TGTGCCAGCAGCTTAGCGGCGGGAGTAGGGGATACGCAGTATTTT. Translating it yields CASSLAAGVGDTQYF.

The chain carries TRBV6-5 and TRBJ1-6; 7 bases are shared with TRBD1. The J segment lost 7 bases and the V segment lost 4 bases, leaving 7 bases of the junction unmatched. CDR1 is MNHEY, CDR2 SVGAGI, per germline. This CDR3 region has 15 residues. This CDR3 is CASSLHRGGNSPLHF. The CDR3 region has the DNA TGTGCCAGCAGTTTACACAGGGGAGGAAATTCACCCCTCCACTTT.